The clone carrying this TCR beta chain has just a few counts. Its matching antigen is unknown. This record belongs to a study of CD8 T cells in ankylosing spondylitis. Study-level results: Earlier reports found some motif variants in synovial fluid and blood in reactive arthritis. One TCR beta motif, made up of about 8 highly homologous variants, appeared characteristic of ankylosing spondylitis blood. From matched ankylosing spondylitis synovial fluid, disease-linked clones were reportedly recovered at significantly enriched levels. Disease-associated clonotypes exhibited CD8+ identity and were relatively infrequent in peripheral blood.

CDR1 SEHNR and CDR2 FQNEAQ come from the germline V gene (reference sequence). The CDR3 extends over 12 amino acids. V lost 8 bases, J lost 0 bases, and 7 bases lay in between. Quantitative 5'-RACE with molecular barcodes generated TCR beta libraries. MiXCR was run by TCRdb on the 5' RACE reads, yielding one entry per CDR3 protein. Altogether 100,000 to 150,000 distinct CDR3 sequences are present, 17% being singletons, with the ten largest covering 30% to 35%. The clonotype comes from a male donor with ankylosing spondylitis. Sequencing input: blood, either unsorted or a sorted T cell fraction (not recorded which). The rearrangement joins TRBV7-9 to TRBJ2-5; no clear D gene. The CDR3: CASGQNQETQYF. CDR3 in DNA: TGTGCCAGCGGGCAGAACCAAGAGACCCAGTACTTC.